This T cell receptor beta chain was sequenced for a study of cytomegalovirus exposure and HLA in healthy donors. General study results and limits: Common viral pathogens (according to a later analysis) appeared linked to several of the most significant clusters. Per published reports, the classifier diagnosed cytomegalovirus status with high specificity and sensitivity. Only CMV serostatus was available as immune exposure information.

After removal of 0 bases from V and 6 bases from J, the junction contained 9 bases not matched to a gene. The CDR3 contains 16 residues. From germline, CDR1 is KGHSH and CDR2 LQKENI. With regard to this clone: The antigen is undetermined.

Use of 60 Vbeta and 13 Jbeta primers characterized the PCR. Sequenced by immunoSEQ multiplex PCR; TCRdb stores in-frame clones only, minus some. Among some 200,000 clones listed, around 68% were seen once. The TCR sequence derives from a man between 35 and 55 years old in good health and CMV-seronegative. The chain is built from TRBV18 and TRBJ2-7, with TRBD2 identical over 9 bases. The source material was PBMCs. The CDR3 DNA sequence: TGTGCCAGCTCACCACCGGAGAGCGGGAGGAGGACCGAGCAGTACTTC. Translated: CASSPPESGRRTEQYF.